A single sample gave rise to the 10 T cell receptor beta chains below, sequenced in a study of siplizumab effects on memory and regulatory T cells. Produced via immunoSEQ multiplex PCR; TCRdb's table is partial and in-frame only. Of about 120,000 clones listed, about 93% are singletons. The sample was non-Treg CD4+ T cells sorted from blood. The receptors were sampled from a human donor in good health.

The chain couples TRBV19 to TRBJ2-1, with 8 bases lining up with TRBD2. Germline V gene data show CDR1 as LNHDA and CDR2 as SQIVND (reference sequence). The CDR3 extends over 15 amino acids. Trimming cost V 5 bases and J 5 bases; bases outside gene matches: 8. As DNA, the CDR3 is TGTGCCAGTAGTCGACTAGGCGGGGGGAACAATGAGCAGTTCTTC. It specifies CASSRLGGGNNEQFF.

This clone was seen just once. The chain joins TRBV5-1 to TRBJ2-1; the D is unclear. Germline assignment: CDR1 SGHRS and CDR2 YFSETQ. The CDR3 contains 15 residues. Trimming left V 6 bases short and J 0 bases short, with 13 bases between. The CDR3, as DNA: TGCGCCAGCATCTCTTTTGCAGGCTCCTACAATGAGCAGTTCTTC. It specifies CASISFAGSYNEQFF.

This clone was counted only a few times. The chain joins TRBV5-4 to TRBJ2-3, with D perhaps TRBD1 (5 bases). Per germline, CDR1 SGHNT and CDR2 YYREEE (reference sequence). The V and J ends lost 6 bases and 2 bases respectively, with 19 bases between them. This CDR3 is built from 16 residues. The CDR3 loop is CASTSRAGFSTDTQYF. CDR3 nucleotide sequence: TGTGCCAGCACCTCCCGAGCAGGGTTTTCCACAGATACGCAGTATTTT.

The chain recombines TRBV19 with TRBJ2-3, with D perhaps matching TRBD1 (5 bases). The CDR3 covers 16 residues. Germline V gene sequence: CDR1 LNHDA, CDR2 SQIVND (reference sequence). V dropped 3 bases and J dropped 7 bases, with 20 bases sitting between them. CDR3 nucleotides: TGTGCCAGTAGTATTGGCCAACTCTCAGCAGGGCATACGCAGTATTTT. It codes for CASSIGQLSAGHTQYF.

The J gene is TRBJ2-5, the V gene TRBV18; the D gene could be TRBD1 or TRBD2 (5 bases each). This CDR3 has 14 residues. With 6 bases removed from V and 2 bases from J, the gap between germline ends came to 13 bases. Germline assignment: CDR1 KGHSH and CDR2 LQKENI. CDR3 nucleotides: TGTGCCAGCTCCCTCGGGACGGTTCAAGAGACCCAGTACTTC. Translated, it gives CASSLGTVQETQYF.

The V and J genes are TRBV19 and TRBJ1-6; 7 bases are a match to TRBD1. Germline CDR1 reads LNHDA; CDR2 reads SQIVND (reference sequence). J lost 6 bases, V lost 5 bases, and 7 bases had no gene match. The CDR3 spans 15 residues. DNA of the CDR3: TGTGCCAGTAGTCCCCAGACAGGGAGTAATTCACCCCTCCACTTT. Encoded protein: CASSPQTGSNSPLHF.

The V and J genes are TRBV2 and TRBJ1-2, with 11 nucleotides matching TRBD1. V shed 6 bases and J 3 bases; nucleotides not matched to a gene: 6. Germline assignment: CDR1 SNHLY and CDR2 FYNNEI. This CDR3 contains 15 residues. CDR3 in DNA: TGTGCCAGCAGCCAACGGGGACAGGGGGACTATGGCTACACCTTC. Protein: CASSQRGQGDYGYTF.

This clone was found once. The chain recombines TRBV7-9 with TRBJ1-2; 9 nucleotides line up with TRBD1. In germline, CDR1 is SEHNR, CDR2 FQNEAQ (reference sequence). The V and J ends lost 4 bases and 4 bases, in that order; junction bases with no gene match: 10. CDR3 length: 16 residues. CDR3 in DNA: TGTGCCAGCAGCTGGGAGCCGGGACAGGGAGGCTATGGCTACACCTTC. Residues: CASSWEPGQGGYGYTF.

For the CDR3, the DNA is TGTGCCAGCAGCTTAGGCGGGTTAGGGAGCAATCAGCCCCAGCATTTT. Protein product: CASSLGGLGSNQPQHF. This sequence joins TRBV7-9 and TRBJ1-5; D ambiguous. The CDR3 sequence is 16 residues long. The V gene's germline CDR1 is SEHNR and CDR2 FQNEAQ (reference sequence). Trimming stripped 1 base from V and 1 base from J, with 11 bases between.

This chain uses TRBV23-1 with TRBJ2-7, with a possible D match to TRBD1 (6 bases). TRBV23-1 is recorded as an ORF, its role being uncertain. The length of the CDR3 is 16 residues. Trimming shortened V by 1 base and J by 3 bases, and 16 bases separated the two germline ends. The CDR3: CASSQCPAQGHYEQYF. The CDR3 DNA follows: TGCGCCAGCAGTCAATGTCCAGCCCAGGGACACTACGAGCAGTACTTC.